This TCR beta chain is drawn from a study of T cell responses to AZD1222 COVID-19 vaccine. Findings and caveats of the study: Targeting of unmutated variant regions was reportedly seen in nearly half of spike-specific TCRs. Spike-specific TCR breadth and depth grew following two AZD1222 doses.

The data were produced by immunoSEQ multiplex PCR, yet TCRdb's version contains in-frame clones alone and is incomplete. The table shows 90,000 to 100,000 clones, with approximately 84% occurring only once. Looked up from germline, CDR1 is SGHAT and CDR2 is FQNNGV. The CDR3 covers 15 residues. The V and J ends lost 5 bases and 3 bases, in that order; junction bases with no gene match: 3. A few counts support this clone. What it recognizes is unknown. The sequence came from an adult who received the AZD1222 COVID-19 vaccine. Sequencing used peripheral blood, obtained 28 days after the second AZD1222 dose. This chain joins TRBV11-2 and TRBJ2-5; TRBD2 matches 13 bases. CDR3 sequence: CASSLGLAGEETQYF. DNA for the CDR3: TGTGCCAGCAGCCTAGGACTAGCGGGAGAAGAGACCCAGTACTTC.